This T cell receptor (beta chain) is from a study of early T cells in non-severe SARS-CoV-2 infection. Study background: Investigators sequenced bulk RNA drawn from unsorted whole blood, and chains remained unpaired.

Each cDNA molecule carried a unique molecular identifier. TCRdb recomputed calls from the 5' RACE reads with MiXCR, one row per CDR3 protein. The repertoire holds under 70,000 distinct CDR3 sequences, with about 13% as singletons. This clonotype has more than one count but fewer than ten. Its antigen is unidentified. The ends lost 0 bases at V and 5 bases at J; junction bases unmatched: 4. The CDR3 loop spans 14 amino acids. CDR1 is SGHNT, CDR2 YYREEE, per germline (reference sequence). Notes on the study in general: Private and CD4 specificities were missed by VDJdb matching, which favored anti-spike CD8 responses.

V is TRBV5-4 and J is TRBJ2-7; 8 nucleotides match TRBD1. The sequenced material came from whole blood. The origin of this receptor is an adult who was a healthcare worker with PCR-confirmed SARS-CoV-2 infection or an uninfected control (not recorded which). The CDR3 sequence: CASSLDRGIHEQYF. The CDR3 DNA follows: TGTGCCAGCAGCTTGGACAGGGGGATCCACGAGCAGTACTTC. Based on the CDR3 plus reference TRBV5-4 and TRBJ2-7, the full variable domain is ETGVTQSPTHLIKTRGQQVTLRCSSQSGHNTVSWYQQALGQGPQFIFQYYREEENGRGNFPPRFSGLQFPNYSSELNVNALELDDSALYLCASSLDRGIHEQYFGPGTRLTVT.